Following are 11 T cell receptor beta chains from one sample sequenced in a study of blood T cells in healthy people across ages. It was with a sample-barcoded 5' primer and a J-beta primer mix that a second PCR of about 6 to 11 cycles was run. TCRdb reprocessed the 5' RACE reads via MiXCR and lists one record per CDR3 protein. This table holds 1.5 million to 2 million distinct CDR3 sequences, 40% to 55% found once. The material sequenced was blood. The source is a woman in her thirties or forties in good health.

The chain carries TRBV5-6 and TRBJ2-5; 9 nucleotides agree with TRBD2. This CDR3 contains 15 residues. Trimming removed 4 bases from V and 3 bases from J; junction bases left unmatched: 7. Germline V gene data show CDR1 as SGHDT and CDR2 as YYEEEE. CDR3: CASSLPLAGKETQYF. The CDR3 bases are TGTGCCAGCAGCCTCCCCCTAGCGGGGAAAGAGACCCAGTACTTC.

The rearrangement links TRBV7-8 to TRBJ2-5, with TRBD2 as a possible D gene (5 bases). V was cut by 5 bases and J by 7 bases, with 17 bases left in between. Germline CDR1 is SGHVS and CDR2 is FQNEAQ. CDR3 length equals 14 residues. The DNA for the CDR3 is TGTGCCAGCAGCCCCCGGGAACTCCGAGGGACCCAGTACTTC. Translated: CASSPRELRGTQYF.

This chain joins TRBV14 and TRBJ2-7; 7 nucleotides align to TRBD2. The J segment lost 6 bases and the V segment lost 4 bases, leaving 3 bases of the junction unmatched. CDR1 is SGHDN, CDR2 FVKESK, per germline. The CDR3 contains 12 residues. As DNA, the CDR3 is TGTGCCAGCAGCCGTCTAGCGGCCGAGCAGTACTTC. Its protein product is CASSRLAAEQYF.

This clonotype was observed once. This chain links TRBV11-1 with TRBJ2-4; 9 nucleotides line up with TRBD1. Matching the DNA end better, TRBJ2-5 makes the J call doubtful. This CDR3 region has 16 residues. Germline V lookup: CDR1 SGHAT, CDR2 FQDESV (reference sequence). The CDR3: CASSLTGTGRGETQYF. The CDR3 DNA reads as TGTGCCAGCAGCTTAACCGGGACAGGGAGGGGAGAGACCCAGTACTTC.

Comments on this clonotype: One junction end disagrees with the germline gene, perhaps due to a read error. The V gene is TRBV18, the J gene TRBJ2-5, with unresolved D. Per germline, CDR1 KGHSH and CDR2 LQKENI. CDR3 length: 13 amino acids. CDR3 in DNA: TGTGCCAGCGCACCAATGGGCGCCGAGACCCAGTACTTC. It yields the protein CASAPMGAETQYF. Drawing the rest from reference TRBV18 and TRBJ2-5, the complete variable domain is NAGVMQNPRHLVRRRGQEARLRCSPMKGHSHVYWYRQLPEEGLKFMVYLQKENIIDESGMPKERFSAEFPKEGPSILRIQQVVRGDSAAYFCASAPMGAETQYFGPGTRLLVL.

This clonotype has more than one count but fewer than ten. The chain couples TRBV27 to TRBJ2-5; no clear D. The CDR3 sequence is 19 residues long. Trimming left V 0 bases short and J 1 base short, with 21 bases between. CDR1 MNHEY and CDR2 SMNVEV come from the germline V gene (reference sequence). The CDR3 reads CASSLSPRPGQAAQETQYF. CDR3 nucleotides: TGTGCCAGCAGTTTATCCCCTCGCCCTGGGCAGGCTGCCCAAGAGACCCAGTACTTC.

The J gene is TRBJ2-7, the V gene TRBV4-3; D unclear. Trimming left V 1 base short and J 6 bases short, with 16 bases between. Per the germline V gene, CDR1 is LGHNA and CDR2 is YSLEER. This CDR3 region has 15 residues. The CDR3 protein is CASSQAGTPRFEQYF. DNA of the CDR3: TGCGCCAGCAGCCAAGCAGGTACTCCGAGGTTCGAGCAGTACTTC.

The table lists this clonotype with a few counts. This chain uses TRBV27 with TRBJ2-3, with D perhaps assigned TRBD1 or TRBD2 (5 bases each). The CDR3 sequence is 16 residues long. V lost 1 base to trimming and J lost 5 bases, with 16 bases between them. Germline V gene data show CDR1 as MNHEY and CDR2 as SMNVEV (reference sequence). The CDR3 is CASSLWDPAGGDTQYF. The CDR3 DNA sequence: TGTGCCAGCAGTTTATGGGACCCCGCGGGTGGAGATACGCAGTATTTT.

J is TRBJ1-2 and V is TRBV3-1; possible D gene TRBD1, 5 bases. The germline CDR1 and CDR2 sequences are LGHDT and YNNKEL (reference sequence). V was cut by 0 bases and J by 6 bases, with 17 bases left in between. The CDR3 has 16 amino acids. The CDR3 DNA sequence: TGTGCCAGCAGCCAAGAGGGACCCGACGGCCCGAATGGCTACACCTTC. It encodes CASSQEGPDGPNGYTF.

The table lists this clonotype with many counts. The CDR3 loop reads CSVVTGSSYEQYF. DNA of the CDR3: TGCAGCGTTGTGACAGGGAGCTCCTACGAGCAGTACTTC. The chain links TRBV29-1 to TRBJ2-7, with 7 nucleotides matching TRBD1. CDR3 size: 13 residues. V was pared by 4 bases and J by 0 bases, with 3 bases of the junction left unmatched. Germline V gene lookup returns CDR1 SQVTM and CDR2 ANQGSEA.

About this clonotype: A read error may explain this, as a much larger clone is one base away. The chain is built from TRBV29-1 and TRBJ2-4; either TRBD1 or TRBD2 may fit D (5 bases each). Germline V gene sequence: CDR1 SQVTM, CDR2 ANQGSEA. The CDR3 has 17 amino acids. The CDR3 loop reads CSVVGLDRDLAKNTQYF. The CDR3 region has the DNA TGCAGCGTTGTGGGGCTTGACCGGGACCTAGCCAAAAACACTCAGTACTTC.